The 31 T cell receptor beta chains in this list originate from one sample, sequenced in a study of blood T cells in healthy people across ages. Primed by a sample-barcoded 5' primer and a J-beta primer mix, a second PCR proceeded for 7 to 11 cycles. TCRdb reprocessed the 5' RACE reads via MiXCR and lists one record per CDR3 protein. The table lists 1.5 million to 2 million distinct CDR3 sequences, approximately 50% of them singletons. The sequenced sample consisted of blood. These receptor sequences come from a middle-aged woman in good health.

In this sample, this clonotype turned up a few times. V gene TRBV7-2 combines with J gene TRBJ2-7; 9 bases are shared with TRBD2. The germline CDR1 and CDR2 sequences are SGHTA and FQGNSA. The CDR3 has 18 amino acids. Trimming cost V 1 base and J 4 bases; bases outside gene matches: 14. Here the CDR3 reads CASSLGLAGAVLDYEQYF. The CDR3 DNA is TGTGCCAGCAGCTTAGGATTAGCGGGGGCCGTCCTAGATTACGAGCAGTACTTC.

The gene calls are TRBV20-1 and TRBJ2-5; 7 bases align to TRBD2. The CDR3 runs to 14 residues. V was clipped by 8 bases and J by 11 bases; unmatched bases: 20. CDR1 is DFQATT, CDR2 SNEGSKA, per germline (reference sequence). CDR3 nucleotide sequence: TGCAGTACCTCCCCGGGTAGCGGGTTTAGTGAGCAGTACTTC. Translation gives CSTSPGSGFSEQYF.

This clonotype was observed a few times. This rearrangement joins TRBV7-2 to TRBJ2-5; D is ambiguous. Germline assignment: CDR1 SGHTA and CDR2 FQGNSA. Trimming removed 2 bases at V and 1 base at J, with 11 bases between. CDR3 length: 15 amino acids. The CDR3 nucleotides are TGTGCCAGCAGCTTACGGTCCATTCGCCAAGAGACCCAGTACTTC. Translating it yields CASSLRSIRQETQYF.

V and J are TRBV20-1 and TRBJ2-1, with D unresolved. CDR1 and CDR2 from the germline V gene are DFQATT and SNEGSKA (reference sequence). This CDR3 is built from 14 residues. V lost 3 bases to trimming and J lost 6 bases, with 15 bases between them. The CDR3 protein is CSASSPLWSNEQFF. Written as DNA, the CDR3 is TGCAGTGCTAGTTCCCCCCTCTGGAGCAATGAGCAGTTCTTC.

The J gene is TRBJ1-5, the V gene TRBV9; 7 nucleotides align to TRBD1. J lost 1 base, V lost 0 bases, and 1 base had no gene match. The CDR3 extends over 15 amino acids. Germline assignment: CDR1 SGDLS and CDR2 YYNGEE. The CDR3 here is CASSVGQGSNQPQHF. The CDR3 bases are TGTGCCAGCAGCGTAGGACAGGGAAGCAATCAGCCCCAGCATTTT.

This clonotype came up a few times. V gene TRBV12-3 or TRBV12-4 combines with J gene TRBJ2-1; 11 nucleotides agree with TRBD1. Losses at the gene ends were 6 bases for V and 3 bases for J; bases not matched to a gene: 1. This CDR3 spans 14 amino acids. The CDR3 sequence is CASRGTGGYNEQFF. Here the CDR3 DNA reads TGTGCCAGCAGAGGGACAGGGGGCTACAATGAGCAGTTCTTC.

CDR3 in DNA: TGTGCCAGCAGCTCAGATCGCAGACCGTCCTACGAGCAGTACTTC. Translated, it gives CASSSDRRPSYEQYF. The V call is TRBV11-3, the J call TRBJ2-7, with no clear D. The CDR3 covers 15 residues. Germline loops: CDR1 SGHNT, CDR2 YENEEA. The V and J ends lost 4 bases and 1 base respectively, with 14 bases between them.

The chain recombines TRBV7-3 with TRBJ1-1; 8 bases agree with TRBD1. The CDR3 contains 17 residues. Germline trimming cut 5 bases from V and 1 base from J; bases unmatched to any gene: 12. Per germline, CDR1 SGHTA and CDR2 FQGTGA. DNA of the CDR3: TGTGCCAGCAGCCCACACGACAGGGGACGCACGAACACTGAAGCTTTCTTT. Translation gives CASSPHDRGRTNTEAFF.

This sequence joins TRBV6-5 and TRBJ2-3; 8 bases align to TRBD1. The CDR3 runs to 14 residues. V lost 6 bases, J lost 6 bases, and 8 bases stayed unmatched. Per the germline V gene, CDR1 is MNHEY and CDR2 is SVGAGI. This chain's CDR3 is CASSVTGVIDTQYF. CDR3 DNA sequence: TGTGCCAGCAGCGTGACAGGGGTTATTGATACGCAGTATTTT.

This clonotype was picked up a small number of times. The chain joins TRBV5-1 to TRBJ2-3, with a weak D call TRBD1 (5 bases). The CDR3 has 14 amino acids. CDR1 is SGHRS and CDR2 is YFSETQ in the germline V gene. V dropped 1 base and J dropped 4 bases, with 10 bases sitting between them. As DNA, the CDR3 is TGCGCCAGCAGCTTGCAACCAGGGTCAGATACGCAGTATTTT. It yields the protein CASSLQPGSDTQYF.

Only a few counts were recorded for this clonotype. This chain uses TRBV11-1 with TRBJ2-4, with D possibly TRBD2 on 6 matching bases. CDR1 and CDR2 (germline): SGHAT, FQDESV (reference sequence). Trimming stripped 5 bases from V and 6 bases from J, with 23 bases between. This CDR3 region has 17 residues. The CDR3 sequence: CASSPGGRRGDRNIQYF. The CDR3 coding sequence is TGTGCCAGCAGCCCCGGAGGTAGGCGGGGAGATCGAAACATTCAGTACTTC.

The chain joins TRBV5-1 to TRBJ1-2; TRBD1 matches at 7 bases. V lost 4 bases and J lost 3; bases outside the gene matches: 9. The V gene's germline CDR1 is SGHRS and CDR2 YFSETQ. The CDR3 is 15 amino acids. The CDR3 spells CASSLGQARDYGYTF. The CDR3 region has the DNA TGCGCCAGCAGCCTCGGACAGGCGAGGGACTATGGCTACACCTTC.

The chain recombines TRBV29-1 with TRBJ2-1; no clear D gene. CDR1 and CDR2 from the germline V gene are SQVTM and ANQGSEA. The V end was cut by 4 bases, the J end by 6 bases, with 13 bases between. The length of the CDR3 is 13 residues. CDR3 coding DNA: TGCAGCGTTGTGGCGGTAGTAGGCAATGAGCAGTTCTTC. Amino acid sequence: CSVVAVVGNEQFF.

This clonotype was picked up a small number of times. V gene TRBV7-9 combines with J gene TRBJ2-1, with 9 bases that match TRBD1. After removal of 5 bases from V and 0 bases from J, the junction contained 17 bases not matched to a gene. The CDR3 is 20 amino acids. Germline V CDR1 and CDR2: SEHNR, FQNEAQ (reference sequence). This CDR3 is CASSPLRDRASTGSYNEQFF. The CDR3 bases are TGTGCCAGCAGCCCTCTTCGGGACAGGGCTTCTACTGGCTCCTACAATGAGCAGTTCTTC.

The rearrangement links TRBV9 to TRBJ2-3; 12 nucleotides agree with TRBD2. Trimming removed 3 bases from V and 1 base from J; junction bases left unmatched: 3. There are 16 residues in the CDR3. Germline values: CDR1 SGDLS, CDR2 YYNGEE. CDR3 residues: CASSAPSGGGTDTQYF. The CDR3 DNA follows: TGTGCCAGCAGCGCGCCTAGCGGGGGGGGCACAGATACGCAGTATTTT.

The chain recombines TRBV28 with TRBJ2-1; TRBD1 or TRBD2 may be the D gene (5 bases each). The CDR3 is 13 residues long. Germline V gene lookup returns CDR1 MDHEN and CDR2 SYDVKM. V was clipped by 5 bases and J by 6 bases, with 11 bases between them. CDR3 sequence reads: CASSRGDSNEQFF. The CDR3 DNA sequence: TGTGCCAGCAGTCGAGGGGATAGCAATGAGCAGTTCTTC. Full variable domain (rest looked up from reference TRBV28 and TRBJ2-1): DVKVTQSSRYLVKRTGEKVFLECVQDMDHENMFWYRQDPGLGLRLIYFSYDVKMKEKGDIPEGYSVSREKKERFSLILESASTNQTSMYLCASSRGDSNEQFFGPGTRLTVL.

This clonotype was detected a few times. This chain uses TRBV6-1 with TRBJ2-5; TRBD1 or TRBD2 may be the D gene (5 bases each). The CDR3 runs to 17 residues. V lost 3 bases and J 0 bases, leaving 17 bases between the germline ends. The germline V gene encodes CDR1 MNHNS and CDR2 SASEGT. The CDR3 here is CASSEPLGTPYQETQYF. Written as DNA, the CDR3 is TGTGCCAGCAGTGAGCCGCTCGGGACCCCGTACCAAGAGACCCAGTACTTC.

This sequence joins TRBV13 and TRBJ2-1, with 10 bases that match TRBD2. Per germline, CDR1 PRHDT and CDR2 FYEKMQ (reference sequence). Germline trimming cut 3 bases from V and 0 bases from J; bases unmatched to any gene: 8. This CDR3 is 18 amino acids long. In nucleotides, the CDR3 is TGTGCCAGCAGCTTCCGATTAGCGGGGGGTAGCTCCTACAATGAGCAGTTCTTC. It codes for CASSFRLAGGSSYNEQFF.

Of note for this clonotype: The junction does not match germline at one end; this may be a read error. V is TRBV10-3 and J is TRBJ2-7; D possibly corresponds to TRBD2 (6 bases). CDR1 ENHRY and CDR2 SYGVKD come from the germline V gene. The length of the CDR3 is 12 residues. The CDR3 DNA sequence: TGTGCCGTCAGTGATGGGACTCACGAGCAGTACTTC. Its translation: CAVSDGTHEQYF.

This clonotype has ten or more counts. The chain couples TRBV7-2 to TRBJ2-1; 11 nucleotides agree with TRBD2. V lost 5 bases to trimming and J lost 4 bases; unmatched junction nucleotides: 7. The CDR3 spans 16 residues. The germline CDR1 and CDR2 sequences are SGHTA and FQGNSA. For the CDR3, the DNA is TGTGCCAGCAGCCAGACTAGCGGGGCTTTATACAATGAGCAGTTCTTC. Encoded protein: CASSQTSGALYNEQFF. Looking up the rest from reference TRBV7-2 and TRBJ2-1 gives the full variable domain: GAGVSQSPSNKVTEKGKDVELRCDPISGHTALYWYRQSLGQGLEFLIYFQGNSAPDKSGLPSDRFSAERTGGSVSTLTIQRTQQEDSAVYLCASSQTSGALYNEQFFGPGTRLTVL.

The chain couples TRBV6-2 or TRBV6-3 to TRBJ1-6; D is perhaps TRBD1 (6 bases). The length of the CDR3 is 13 residues. Germline V gene data show CDR1 as MNHEY and CDR2 as SVGEGT. V gave up 6 bases and J gave up 6 bases, with 9 bases separating them. CDR3 nucleotide sequence: TGTGCCAGCAGGGCAGGGGCTAATTCACCCCTCCACTTT. Translated, it gives CASRAGANSPLHF.

This sequence joins TRBV6-5 and TRBJ1-2; 8 bases are a match to TRBD1. Germline assignment: CDR1 MNHEY and CDR2 SVGAGI. This CDR3 is built from 14 residues. CDR3 in amino acids: CASFGQGPNYGYTF. The CDR3 DNA reads as TGTGCTAGCTTTGGACAGGGACCTAACTATGGCTACACCTTC.

V and J are TRBV4-2 and TRBJ2-3; either TRBD1 or TRBD2 may supply D (6 bases each). Looked up from germline, CDR1 is LGHNA and CDR2 is YNFKEQ. Trimming took 0 bases from V and 4 from J, leaving 14 bases between them. This CDR3 contains 16 residues. CDR3 region: CASSQDLGGWADTQYF. Here the CDR3 DNA reads TGTGCCAGCAGCCAAGATCTCGGGGGCTGGGCAGATACGCAGTATTTT.

The chain joins TRBV10-3 to TRBJ2-7; no clear D. This CDR3 has 13 residues. CDR1 and CDR2 from the germline V gene are ENHRY and SYGVKD. Trimming stripped 0 bases from V and 2 bases from J, with 5 bases between. The CDR3 nucleotides are TGTGCCATCAGTGAGTCGGTTGCCTACGAGCAGTACTTC. Encoded protein: CAISESVAYEQYF.

Written as DNA, the CDR3 is TGTGCCACCAGTGACCCATCCAGGGGAGGAACAGATACGCAGTATTTT. It specifies CATSDPSRGGTDTQYF. The chain couples TRBV24-1 to TRBJ2-3; D may be TRBD1 or TRBD2 (6 bases each). The CDR3 spans 16 residues. The germline V and J ends were trimmed by 4 bases and 3 bases, with 16 bases remaining between them. The germline CDR1 and CDR2 sequences are KGHDR and SFDVKD.

The gene calls are TRBV5-1 and TRBJ2-3, with D maybe TRBD1 (6 bases). Per germline, CDR1 SGHRS and CDR2 YFSETQ. Trimming removed 1 base at V and 2 bases at J, with 14 bases between. The length of the CDR3 is 16 residues. The CDR3 reads CASSLRAQGVTDTQYF. In nucleotides, the CDR3 is TGCGCCAGCAGCTTGCGTGCACAGGGAGTCACAGATACGCAGTATTTT.

CDR3 in DNA: TGTGCCAGCAGCACTCCCAGGGGGACAGCCAAAAACATTCAGTACTTC. It codes for CASSTPRGTAKNIQYF. V gene TRBV9 combines with J gene TRBJ2-4, with TRBD1 matching over 7 bases. The CDR3 totals 16 residues. Germline CDR1 reads SGDLS; CDR2 reads YYNGEE. V lost 4 bases, J lost 0 bases, and 7 bases stayed unmatched.

As regards this clonotype: This clone may be a read error of a much larger clone one base away. The chain joins TRBV12-3 or TRBV12-4 to TRBJ1-2; 7 bases align to TRBD1. The CDR3 contains 15 residues. The CDR3 is CASSTGQAAHYGCTF. In nucleotides, the CDR3 is TGTGCCAGCAGCACCGGACAGGCCGCCCACTATGGCTGCACCTTC.

The chain has TRBV7-9 and TRBJ2-7; a weak D match, TRBD2 (5 bases). This CDR3 is built from 12 residues. The V end lost 6 bases, the J end lost 7 bases, and 13 bases lay between the germline ends. Germline CDR1 SEHNR, CDR2 FQNEAQ (reference sequence). CDR3 DNA sequence: TGTGCCAGCAGACACTCGACGGGGGAGCAGTACTTC. Amino acids: CASRHSTGEQYF.

This chain uses TRBV6-2 or TRBV6-3 with TRBJ2-3, with D unresolved. V was trimmed by 7 bases and J by 0 bases, leaving 11 bases between them. The CDR3 runs to 14 residues. Germline CDR1 is MNHEY and CDR2 is SVGEGT. The CDR3 is CASTKPSSTDTQYF. The CDR3 DNA sequence: TGTGCCAGCACCAAGCCGTCAAGCACAGATACGCAGTATTTT.

This chain links TRBV4-3 with TRBJ2-3, with 8 bases that match TRBD1. J was trimmed by 4 bases and V by 1 base; bases with no gene match: 7. The CDR3 extends over 16 amino acids. The germline V gene encodes CDR1 LGHNA and CDR2 YSLEER. The CDR3, as DNA: TGCGCCAGCAGCCAAGTAGCAGGGGGCGCGCCAGATACGCAGTATTTT. It encodes CASSQVAGGAPDTQYF.